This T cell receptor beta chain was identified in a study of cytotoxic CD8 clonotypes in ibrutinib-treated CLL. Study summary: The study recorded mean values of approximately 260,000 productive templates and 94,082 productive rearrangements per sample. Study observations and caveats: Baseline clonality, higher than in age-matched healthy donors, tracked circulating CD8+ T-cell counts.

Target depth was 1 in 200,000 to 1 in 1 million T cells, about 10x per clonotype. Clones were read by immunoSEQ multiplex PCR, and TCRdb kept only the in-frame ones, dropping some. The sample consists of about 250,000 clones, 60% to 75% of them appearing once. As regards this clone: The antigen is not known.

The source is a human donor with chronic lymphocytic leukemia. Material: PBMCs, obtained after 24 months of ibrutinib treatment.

The CDR3 nucleotides are TGTGCCTGGACCTGGACAGGTAGCTACGAGCAGTACTTC. Protein product: CAWTWTGSYEQYF. This chain uses TRBV30 with TRBJ2-7; 7 nucleotides match TRBD1. The germline V gene has CDR1 GTSNPN and CDR2 SVGIG (reference sequence). V dropped 4 bases and J dropped 3; count of bases not matched to a gene: 6. The CDR3 has 13 amino acids.